This T cell receptor beta chain came from a study of long-term antiretroviral therapy in people with HIV. Study observations and caveats: HIV repertoires showed narrower CDR3 length ranges than controls. The study lacked data on ART adherence, viral resistance or therapy changes.

It was version v3.0 of the immunoSEQ assay that was run at survey level. Sequenced by immunoSEQ multiplex PCR; TCRdb stores in-frame clones only, minus some. The table shows tens of thousands of clones, with 70% to 85% occurring only once. Trimming left V 5 bases short and J 11 bases short, with 12 bases between. The germline gives CDR1 SEHNR, CDR2 FQNEAQ (reference sequence). This CDR3 spans 11 amino acids. As regards this clone: Its antigen is unknown.

Sequencing was performed on unsorted PBMCs, taken 0.5 years after starting antiretroviral therapy. This chain connects TRBV7-9 to TRBJ1-1; D is undetermined. This sequence originates from a man between 18 and 29 years old with HIV. CDR3 amino acids: CASSARDGAFF. The CDR3 region has the DNA TGTGCCAGCAGCGCCCGGGATGGGGCTTTCTTT.